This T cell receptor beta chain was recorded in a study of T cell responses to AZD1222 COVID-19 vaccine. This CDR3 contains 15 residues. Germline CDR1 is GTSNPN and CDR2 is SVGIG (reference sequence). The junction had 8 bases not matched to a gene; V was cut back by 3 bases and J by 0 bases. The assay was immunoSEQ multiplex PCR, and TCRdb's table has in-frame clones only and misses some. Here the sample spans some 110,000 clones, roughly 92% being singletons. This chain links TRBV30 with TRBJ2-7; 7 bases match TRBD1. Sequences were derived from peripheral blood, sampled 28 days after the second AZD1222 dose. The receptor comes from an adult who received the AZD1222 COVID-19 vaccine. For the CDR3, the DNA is TGTGCCTGGAGCCTCGGACAGGATAGCTCCTACGAGCAGTACTTC. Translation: CAWSLGQDSSYEQYF.